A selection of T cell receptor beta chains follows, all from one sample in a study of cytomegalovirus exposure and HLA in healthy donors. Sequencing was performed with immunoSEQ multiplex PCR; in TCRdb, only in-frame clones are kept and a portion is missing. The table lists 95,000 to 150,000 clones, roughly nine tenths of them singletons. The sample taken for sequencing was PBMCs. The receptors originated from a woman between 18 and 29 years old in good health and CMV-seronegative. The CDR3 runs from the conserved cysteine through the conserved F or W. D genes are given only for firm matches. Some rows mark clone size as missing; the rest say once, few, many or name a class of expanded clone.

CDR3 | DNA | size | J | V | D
CASSYSGGVGEKLFF | TGTGCCAGCAGTTATTCAGGGGGGGTAGGGGAAAAACTGTTTTTT | many | TRBJ1-4 | TRBV6-9 | NA
CATSSEAGAYNEQFF | TGTGCCACCAGCAGTGAGGCGGGGGCCTACAATGAGCAGTTCTTC | NA | TRBJ2-1 | TRBV15 | TRBD2
CASRAGRGHYEQYF | TGTGCCAGCAGGGCCGGCAGGGGGCACTACGAGCAGTACTTC | NA | TRBJ2-7 | TRBV27 | TRBD1
CASSEVWAGGAGNTIYF | TGTGCCAGCAGTGAAGTGTGGGCAGGGGGTGCGGGAAACACCATATATTTT | NA | TRBJ1-3 | TRBV6-1 | TRBD1
CASSLGGRLKSYEQYF | TGTGCCAGCAGTTTAGGCGGGAGGCTCAAATCCTACGAGCAGTACTTC | NA | TRBJ2-7 | TRBV27 | TRBD2
CASSHRPGLAGPRQYF | TGCGCCAGCAGCCACAGACCGGGACTAGCGGGACCCAGGCAGTACTTC | NA | TRBJ2-7 | TRBV4-1 | TRBD2
CASSWGTANNEQFF | TGCGCCAGCAGCTGGGGGACAGCCAACAATGAGCAGTTCTTC | NA | TRBJ2-1 | TRBV5-1 | TRBD1
CAWTLGAGADNEQFF | TGTGCCTGGACCTTGGGGGCGGGAGCCGACAATGAGCAGTTCTTC | NA | TRBJ2-1 | TRBV30 | NA
CASSESTGGEQYF | TGTGCCAGCAGCGAATCCACGGGGGGCGAGCAGTACTTC | NA | TRBJ2-7 | TRBV7-2 | TRBD2
CASSQDNLLAASTDTQYF | TGTGCCAGCAGCCAAGATAATCTCCTAGCGGCCAGCACAGATACGCAGTATTTT | NA | TRBJ2-3 | TRBV4-2 | TRBD2
CASSSAGTAFGYTF | TGTGCCAGCAGCTCAGCCGGGACAGCCTTTGGCTACACCTTC | NA | TRBJ1-2 | TRBV5-4 | TRBD1
CASSIGDFNQPQHF | TGTGCCAGTAGTATTGGAGATTTCAATCAGCCCCAGCATTTT | NA | TRBJ1-5 | TRBV19 | NA
CASSYTRTGNGELFF | TGTGCCAGCAGTTACACAAGGACAGGGAACGGGGAGCTGTTTTTT | NA | TRBJ2-2 | TRBV6-5 | TRBD1
CASSFPIDTNPSYEQYF | TGTGCCAGCAGTTTCCCCATCGACACCAACCCATCCTACGAGCAGTACTTC | NA | TRBJ2-7 | TRBV28 | NA
CASSISSFPYEQYF | TGTGCCAGTAGTATATCAAGCTTCCCCTACGAGCAGTACTTC | NA | TRBJ2-7 | TRBV19 | NA
CASTRQGVNTGELFF | TGTGCCAGTACCCGACAGGGGGTGAACACCGGGGAGCTGTTTTTT | NA | TRBJ2-2 | TRBV7-8 | TRBD1
CASSDPKRWTGELFF | TGTGCCAGCAGCGACCCAAAGCGGTGGACCGGGGAGCTGTTTTTT | NA | TRBJ2-2 | TRBV5-4 | NA
CAWSVKGASTDTQYF | TGTGCCTGGAGTGTAAAGGGGGCGAGCACAGATACGCAGTATTTT | NA | TRBJ2-3 | TRBV30 | TRBD1
CASSLARLAGPNNEQFF | TGCGCCAGCAGCTTGGCCAGACTAGCGGGACCCAACAATGAGCAGTTCTTC | NA | TRBJ2-1 | TRBV5-1 | TRBD2
CASSPGASGRPGSYNEQFF | TGTGCCAGCAGCCCCGGAGCTAGCGGGAGGCCCGGGTCCTACAATGAGCAGTTCTTC | NA | TRBJ2-1 | TRBV7-9 | TRBD2
CASSEQGIRETQYF | TGTGCCAGCAGTGAACAGGGTATACGAGAGACCCAGTACTTC | NA | TRBJ2-5 | TRBV2 | NA
CASTPRGGYEQYF | TGTGCCAGCACCCCTAGAGGCGGCTACGAGCAGTACTTC | NA | TRBJ2-7 | TRBV28 | NA
CASSYRTSGSYEQYF | TGTGCCAGTAGTTACCGGACTAGCGGGAGTTACGAGCAGTACTTC | NA | TRBJ2-7 | TRBV19 | TRBD2
CASSYVQGTEAFF | TGTGCCAGCAGTTACGTTCAGGGAACTGAAGCTTTCTTT | NA | TRBJ1-1 | TRBV6-5 | NA
CASSPGTGAYEQYF | TGTGCCAGCAGCCCCGGGACAGGAGCCTACGAGCAGTACTTC | NA | TRBJ2-7 | TRBV7-6 | TRBD1
CASSRGLAGSLAYEQYF | TGTGCCAGCAGCCGGGGACTAGCGGGAAGCTTGGCCTACGAGCAGTACTTC | NA | TRBJ2-7 | TRBV5-6 | TRBD2
CASTLLAGGPNVGELFF | TGTGCCAGCACCCTACTAGCGGGAGGGCCAAATGTCGGGGAGCTGTTTTTT | once | TRBJ2-2 | TRBV7-8 | TRBD2
CASSQDRVKSYGYTF | TGCGCCAGCAGCCAAGACAGGGTCAAAAGCTATGGCTACACCTTC | NA | TRBJ1-2 | TRBV4-1 | NA
CASSPFSGYEQYF | TGTGCCAGCAGCCCCTTTAGCGGATACGAGCAGTACTTC | NA | TRBJ2-7 | TRBV5-6 | NA
CASTTTGGYLNTEAFF | TGTGCCAGCACCACTACGGGGGGCTATCTGAACACTGAAGCTTTCTTT | NA | TRBJ1-1 | TRBV28 | NA
CASKDGREGDTQYF | TGTGCCAGCAAGGACGGGAGAGAAGGAGATACGCAGTATTTT | few | TRBJ2-3 | TRBV6-4 | NA
CASRTPGSLSYGYTF | TGTGCCAGCAGGACTCCGGGATCTCTTAGCTATGGCTACACCTTC | NA | TRBJ1-2 | TRBV13 | NA
CASSFAGVNIQYF | TGCGCCAGCAGCTTTGCAGGGGTGAACATTCAGTACTTC | NA | TRBJ2-4 | TRBV5-1 | NA
CASRPGVGGTEAFF | TGTGCCAGCAGACCCGGGGTGGGAGGCACTGAAGCTTTCTTT | NA | TRBJ1-1 | TRBV7-9 | NA
CSAFSDEQFF | TGCAGTGCTTTTAGTGATGAGCAGTTCTTC | NA | TRBJ2-1 | TRBV20-1 | NA
CASSLAGLNQPQHF | TGTGCCAGCAGCTTAGCGGGGTTAAATCAGCCCCAGCATTTT | once | TRBJ1-5 | TRBV13 | NA
CASSLWSGASGNNEQYF | TGTGCCAGCAGTTTATGGTCGGGGGCTAGCGGGAACAACGAGCAGTACTTC | NA | TRBJ2-7 | TRBV28 | TRBD2
CASSPGAGANVLTF | TGTGCCAGTAGTCCGGGAGCTGGGGCCAACGTCCTGACTTTC | NA | TRBJ2-6 | TRBV19 | NA
CASSLRGFQETQYF | TGTGCCAGCAGCTTACGCGGGTTTCAAGAGACCCAGTACTTC | NA | TRBJ2-5 | TRBV11-3 | NA
CASSPSPGGQQPQHF | TGTGCCAGCAGTCCTAGCCCCGGGGGGCAACAGCCCCAGCATTTT | NA | TRBJ1-5 | TRBV27 | NA
CASSVRGTSGQETQYF | TGTGCCAGCAGCGTTCGTGGCACTAGCGGACAAGAGACCCAGTACTTC | once | TRBJ2-5 | TRBV9 | TRBD2
CASSDAQRTEPYEQYF | TGTGCCAGCAGTGACGCACAAAGAACAGAGCCCTACGAGCAGTACTTC | once | TRBJ2-7 | TRBV6-1 | NA
CASSLAGGAVEQFF | TGTGCCAGCAGCTTGGCGGGAGGGGCGGTCGAGCAGTTCTTC | NA | TRBJ2-1 | TRBV5-4 | TRBD2
CASSFVWTSGNYEQYF | TGTGCCAGCAGCTTTGTATGGACTAGCGGGAACTACGAGCAGTACTTC | NA | TRBJ2-7 | TRBV11-3 | TRBD2
CASTLGGEYGYTF | TGTGCCAGCACCCTGGGGGGGGAGTATGGCTACACCTTC | NA | TRBJ1-2 | TRBV7-9 | NA
CASSDLRQGGLF | TGTGCCAGCAGCGATCTCCGACAGGGGGGCCTTTTT | NA | TRBJ1-1 | TRBV6-1 | TRBD1
CASSLAGGEAGELFF | TGTGCCAGCAGCTTAGCCGGGGGGGAAGCCGGGGAGCTGTTTTTT | NA | TRBJ2-2 | TRBV7-8 | TRBD2
CASSGGTSGRAHEQFF | TGTGCCAGCAGCGGTGGGACTAGCGGGAGGGCACATGAGCAGTTCTTC | few | TRBJ2-1 | TRBV6-6 | TRBD2
CASTGTQDYEQYF | TGTGCCAGCACCGGGACACAAGACTACGAGCAGTACTTC | NA | TRBJ2-7 | TRBV19 | NA
CASSGRRESSYEQYF | TGTGCCAGCAGTGGGAGGCGGGAGAGTTCCTACGAGCAGTACTTC | NA | TRBJ2-7 | TRBV2 | TRBD2
CATSEPGQGLYGYTF | TGTGCCACCAGCGAGCCGGGACAGGGTCTCTATGGCTACACCTTC | few | TRBJ1-2 | TRBV15 | TRBD1
CASSTYGQGLSSGNTIYF | TGTGCCAGTAGTACTTATGGACAGGGGCTGAGCTCTGGAAACACCATATATTTT | once | TRBJ1-3 | TRBV19 | TRBD1
CASSLKQVGEQYF | TGTGCCAGCAGTTTGAAGCAGGTGGGCGAGCAGTACTTC | NA | TRBJ2-7 | TRBV28 | NA
CASSPDNEKLFF | TGTGCCAGTAGTCCAGATAATGAAAAACTGTTTTTT | NA | TRBJ1-4 | TRBV19 | NA
CASSFNSRIYGYTF | TGCGCCAGCAGCTTCAACAGTCGAATCTATGGCTACACCTTC | NA | TRBJ1-2 | TRBV5-1 | NA
CASSLYSDRGLNEQFF | TGTGCCAGCAGTTTATACTCGGACAGGGGTTTGAATGAGCAGTTCTTC | NA | TRBJ2-1 | TRBV27 | TRBD1